The clone carrying this TCR beta chain showed up just a few times. Its antigen is undetermined. The timepoints at which blood was sampled were baseline, cycle 4 day 1, and cycle 7 day 1. The data derive from a study of OX40 agonist ivuxolimab in advanced cancers. Background on the study: Dose-escalation subjects each had hepatocellular carcinoma, melanoma, renal cell or head and neck cancer.

Study-level points and caveats: At 0.1 to 3.0 mg/kg, CD4+ and CD8+ blood T cells expanded clonally by week 6. CD8+ T cells showed, on average, more clonal expansion than CD4+ cells.

Some clones are missing from TCRdb's copy, which holds only in-frame ones; the method was immunoSEQ multiplex PCR. The repertoire holds around 20,000 clones, with around three quarters as singletons. Germline V gives CDR1 GTSNPN, CDR2 SVGIG (reference sequence). V lost 3 bases and J 2 bases, leaving 11 bases between the germline ends. This CDR3 is built from 14 residues. Sequenced here: CD4+ or CD8+ T cells sorted from blood, sampled in a trial of the OX40 agonist ivuxolimab. This TCR was recovered from an adult with an advanced solid tumor such as melanoma, head and neck, liver or kidney cancer. V usage is TRBV30 and J usage is TRBJ1-5; the D gene is possibly TRBD1 (5 bases). Here the CDR3 reads CAWRFREGNQPQHF. The CDR3 DNA reads TGTGCCTGGAGATTCAGGGAGGGCAATCAGCCCCAGCATTTT.